Each of the 5 T cell receptor beta chains below was sequenced from the same sample in a study of control samples from healthy donors and cancer patients. The assay was immunoSEQ multiplex PCR, and TCRdb's table has in-frame clones only and misses some. The sample has tens of thousands of clones, less than 95% seen once. The specimen sequenced was PBMCs. The receptors were gathered from a man aged 25 to 40 with colorectal cancer.

The J gene is TRBJ1-4, the V gene TRBV6-1; unclear D gene. The CDR3 sequence is 16 residues long. V was pared by 0 bases and J by 2 bases, with 10 bases between. Per germline, CDR1 MNHNS and CDR2 SASEGT. CDR3 amino acids: CASSEAAGNTNEKLFF. CDR3 DNA: TGTGCCAGCAGTGAAGCTGCGGGAAATACTAATGAAAAACTGTTTTTT.

A single count supports this clone. This chain joins TRBV2 and TRBJ1-5, with D possibly being TRBD1 (6 bases). V was clipped by 4 bases and J by 5 bases, with 21 bases between them. The CDR3 runs to 17 residues. CDR1 and CDR2 from the germline V gene are SNHLY and FYNNEI. DNA of the CDR3: TGTGCCAGCAGTGGTCAGCCTTACAGGGCGGGGGATCAGCCCCAGCATTTT. This translates into CASSGQPYRAGDQPQHF.

The chain employs TRBV18 and TRBJ1-2; D uncertain. Trimming cost V 5 bases and J 0 bases, with 19 bases left between them. This CDR3 is built from 17 residues. Per the germline V gene, CDR1 is KGHSH and CDR2 is LQKENI. The CDR3 protein is CASSYTDSLPSNYGYTF. CDR3 nucleotides: TGTGCCAGCTCATATACGGATAGCCTCCCCTCTAACTATGGCTACACCTTC.

CDR3 residues: CASSPAGLLLYEQYF. Here the CDR3 DNA reads TGCGCCAGCAGCCCGGCGGGGCTTCTGCTCTACGAGCAGTACTTC. This rearrangement joins TRBV5-1 to TRBJ2-7; a weak D match, TRBD2 (6 bases). The CDR3 totals 15 residues. Trimming removed 4 bases from V and 3 bases from J, with 17 bases in between. Germline V gene data show CDR1 as SGHRS and CDR2 as YFSETQ. The full variable domain, its missing parts supplied by reference TRBV5-1 and TRBJ2-7, is KAGVTQTPRYLIKTRGQQVTLSCSPISGHRSVSWYQQTPGQGLQFLFEYFSETQRNKGNFPGRFSGRQFSNSRSEMNVSTLELGDSALYLCASSPAGLLLYEQYFGPGTRLTVT.

The chain links TRBV19 to TRBJ1-5; 7 bases agree with TRBD1. The germline V gene encodes CDR1 LNHDA and CDR2 SQIVND (reference sequence). V was pared by 10 bases and J by 7 bases, with 10 bases of the junction left unmatched. The CDR3 has 13 residues. CDR3 DNA: TGTGCCACCTCCGGGACAGTCGCCCAGCCCCAGCATTTT. Translation: CATSGTVAQPQHF.